The T cell receptor beta chain described here comes from a study of T cells in Graves' hyperthyroidism and ophthalmopathy (dated by TCRdb to the late 2010s). As for the study more broadly: Peripheral blood samples were taken at the time of initial diagnosis, prior to any treatment. After sampling, hyperthyroidism patients received methimazole starting at 30 mg daily, and ophthalmopathy patients received high-dose intravenous methylprednisolone. Prospective prediction of ophthalmopathy was tested in an independent validation cohort of 18 to 20 hyperthyroidism patients and some 17 patients who later progressed to ophthalmopathy. A discovery cohort of about 95 patients, approximately 45 with Graves' ophthalmopathy and 55 to 65 with stable Graves' hyperthyroidism, was used to find distinguishing TCR V-J signatures. The study also compared thyroid tissue and blood T-cell repertoires from about 6 Graves' hyperthyroidism patients. The paper reports TCR Vbeta CDR3 sequencing of approximately 140 peripheral blood samples: approximately 41 ophthalmopathy, under 80 hyperthyroidism and about 17 progressor patients. For training and testing, the roughly 93 patients in the discovery cohort were randomly divided in a 7:3 ratio.

To note about this clonotype: It has no known antigen specificity. One end of the junction fails to match germline, which may point to a read error.

Results and caveats for the whole study, not just this receptor: Ophthalmopathy was separated from stable hyperthyroidism by a 13 V-J signature model, with roughly 88% sensitivity and just over 81% specificity obtained in cross-validation and 80%/75% obtained in testing. Most expanded thyroid clonotypes (frequency above 0.001) were also found in blood, which suggests that blood repertoires may mirror thyroid immune responses. In validation, the model predicted progression to ophthalmopathy a median of roughly 6.5 months before onset, with approximately 70% sensitivity and about 72% specificity. Sample size was not statistically predetermined, and investigators were not blinded to group allocation.

A patient counted as having stable Graves' hyperthyroidism if no progression to ophthalmopathy occurred over 18 months of follow-up. Hyperthyroidism patients were newly diagnosed, had a disease duration of under 2 months, and were aged 18 to 65 years. Patients with uncontrolled infections, other autoimmune diseases, pregnancy or lactation were excluded. Diagnoses relied on clinical symptoms, serum thyroxine and TRAb, thyroid ultrasound and orbital computed tomography. PBMCs were separated from around 9.1 ml of fresh peripheral blood using Ficoll-Paque density gradient centrifugation. Trizol reagent was used to extract total RNA, and RNA quality was then checked on an Agilent 2100 Bioanalyzer. CDR1 is given as DFQATT and CDR2 as SNEGSKA, both from the germline V gene (reference sequence). The CDR3, cysteine through phenylalanine, is 11 amino acids long. Only the CDR3 part of the read is kept: 33 bases, read in frame from the first base.

The TCR beta CDR3 regions were amplified from RNA transcripts. For the first round of RT-PCR on the TCR CDR3, the HTBI primer set was used together with the Qiagen OneStep RT-PCR kit. The libraries were constructed in a second round of multiplex PCR and then size-selected and purified. Sequencing of the libraries was done on an Illumina HiSeq2000 using paired-end 100 bp reads. Under the source paper's analysis protocol: SOAPnuke was used to process the raw data, throwing out any read that contained adapters or uncalled bases, had a mean Phred below 15, or lacked an exact constant-primer or identifier match. COPE v1.2.5 was used to merge the high-quality paired reads, and each unique nucleotide sequence was defined as a clonotype. MiTCR v1.1 was used to align clonotypes to the IMGT TRBV, TRBD and TRBJ reference segments. The analysis was restricted to V-J combinations with a frequency above 0.0001, which together covered just over 98% of the repertoires. A TCS score was defined as the ratio between F50 (clonal expansion) and ExV (chaos), using BLOSUM62-based TCRdist between CDR3 peptides within each V-J. Welch's t-statistics and random forest reduced some 510 V-J features to 13, which were used in a naive Bayes classifier (R e1071). TCRdb reworked the public reads: Q25 trimming with fastp, MiXCR clone assembly, productive beta chains retained. Every distinct CDR3 protein forms one entry, paired with its most common genes and DNA. The V and J calls follow TCRdb's processing rather than the paper's. This sample lists 500,000 to 600,000 distinct CDR3 sequences; roughly 17% were detected once. The ten largest clones add up to about 17% of the sample.

The sample comprised blood. The V gene is TRBV20-1 and the J gene is TRBJ2-5; confidence is insufficient to name the D gene. The clonotype originates from a young woman with Graves' hyperthyroidism. The nucleotide sequence is TGCAGTGCTAGCCATACGGAGACCCGGTACTTC. It translates to CSASHTETRYF.